This T cell receptor (beta chain) was recovered during a study of cytomegalovirus exposure and HLA in healthy donors (dated by TCRdb to about 2017). With respect to the entire study: An earlier analysis of several hundred of the donors reported 250 to 350 Gb of sequence data and around 110 million unique TCR beta sequences obtained from some 200 million T cells. The study was designed to test whether signatures of past pathogen exposure could be identified by cataloging public T cell receptors. Typing coverage differed by locus: A, B, C, DRB1 and DQB1 were typed in roughly 620-630 donors, DQA1 in around 500, DPA1 in some 600, and DPB1 in 400 to 490. Genome-wide SNP genotypes for about 60% of the roughly 700 donors were used in a later genetic analysis, which treated that subset as a discovery cohort. A later analysis re-analyzed previously published TCR beta repertoires from about 730 donors and added high-resolution HLA genotyping to study TCR occurrence patterns. The later analysis used no new phenotypic data to find candidate immune exposures, relying instead on TCR beta sequences and their occurrence across donors. Among some 400 genotyped donors of the cohort, an average of around 240,000 unique TCR beta nucleotide sequences were sequenced per donor, around 20% of them non-productive. The T cell repertoires of 670 or so subjects were profiled by immunosequencing and related to cytomegalovirus serostatus. HLA typing covered class I and class II loci at four-digit resolution. To predict cytomegalovirus infection status, the study combined high-throughput TCR immunosequencing, statistical association of individual TCRs with disease status, and machine learning. Donor age, sex, ethnicity and CMV serostatus were compiled alongside the repertoire data. An early release covering more than 500 HLA-typed donors comprised around 300 gigabases of sequencing data and 65 million to 100 million unique TCR sequences. About five DR-DQ haplotypes were handled as single units for association and clustering because linkage in the cohort was strong. Among the approximately 430 genotyped donors, under 90% belonged to the genetic ancestry cluster associated with self-reported Caucasian donors. An earlier analysis of 587 of the donors applied high-throughput TCR beta sequencing to assess whether each TCR beta V gene segment acted as functional or pseudogenic. Every discovery cohort repertoire had been produced on one sequencing platform. Along with the approximately 670-subject first cohort, a separate validation cohort of over a hundred different subjects was used.

Library generation was performed with the immunoSEQ multiplex PCR assay. For the multiplex PCR, a mixture combining 60 forward primers for TCR Vbeta segments and 13 reverse primers for TCR Jbeta segments was used. A multiplex PCR assay on genomic DNA amplified the CDR3 region of rearranged TCR beta genes. Amplified TCR beta libraries were sequenced as 87-base-pair reads on the Illumina HiSeq System. The source study handled its data this way. Across the 670 or so repertoires, a later analysis counted approximately 83 million unique TCR beta chains, 8.5 million to 12 million of which were shared by at least two donors. A nearest-neighbor algorithm error-corrected the raw reads and collapsed the reads into unique sequences, merging closely related sequences to remove PCR and sequencing errors. CDR3 sequences were aligned to IMGT reference sequences to assign V, D and J gene segments. Each retained sequence needed at least a six-nucleotide match to both a V gene segment and a J gene segment. Rearrangements were called productive when the CDR3 lacked stop codons and stayed in frame with V and J; all others were non-productive. CDR3 was defined according to IMGT convention as the region running from the second conserved V-encoded cysteine to the conserved J-encoded phenylalanine. The earlier analysis of about 570 of the donors excluded any sequence lacking an unambiguous match to a single V gene segment. In an earlier analysis of approximately 550 of the donors, V segments were called functional above 56.7% productive rearrangements and were called segregating when the between-donor standard deviation exceeded 5%. A statistical classification framework was built to diagnose cytomegalovirus status from the catalog of TCR beta chain sequences. V and J gene assignment, in a later analysis, came from comparing TCR nucleotide sequences with IMGT/GENE-DB human TR gene sequences. In a later analysis, CDR3 sequences and most-parsimonious VDJ recombination scenarios were assigned using the TCRdist pipeline. In a later analysis, every TCR beta chain was defined by the combination of its CDR3 amino acid sequence and its V-gene family, and reads without a unique V-gene family were dropped. In a later analysis, nearly 600 highly shared, low-generation-probability nucleotide sequences were removed to address suspected cross-contamination and a sequencing artifact. In a later analysis, a clonal expansion index was calculated for each public chain from normalized within-repertoire ranks of inferred template counts. In a later analysis, generation probabilities were computed with a VDJ recombination model fitted to out-of-frame rearrangements, and the resulting probabilities were checked against IGoR. A later analysis scored TCR-TCR, TCR-HLA and TCR-CMV co-occurrence with hypergeometric tests, applying a repertoire-size bias correction to TCR pairs. False discovery rates were estimated in a later analysis by permuting HLA or CMV assignments 20 times. In a later analysis, co-occurring TCRs were grouped using DBSCAN, with TCRdist sequence similarity added in when clustering inside HLA-allele-positive subsets. Co-occurrence clustering excluded repertoires with fewer than 30,000 or more than 120,000 public chains, plus five with anomalous nucleotide sharing. TCRdb obtained this table from immuneACCESS and retained in-frame rearrangements with V and J assigned. These tables miss some clones; where compared with another copy, unresolved V genes account for less than half of the shortfall, and the remainder is unexplained. V, J and clone size were drawn from that table, and D and trimming were deduced from the DNA. Here the sample has 190,000 or so clones; approximately 82% occur a single time. Roughly 10% of the sample is in the top ten clones.

The cohort consisted of 666 healthy bone marrow donors. All cohort members were sampled while nominally healthy, although unrecorded immune exposures were likely present. The donor tested CMV seropositive and was one of the 289 seropositive cohort members. Each donor provided a peripheral blood sample, and peripheral blood mononuclear cells were used for TCR beta sequencing. Genomic DNA was extracted from the blood cell samples with the Qiagen DNeasy Blood Extraction Kit. Details on this clone: Its antigen target is currently unknown. No base qualities exist here, and no much larger clone lies one base off it.

From the cysteine up to the phenylalanine, the CDR3 has a length of 17 residues. Here the CDR3 DNA is all that survives: 51 bases in frame from base 1. Trimmed from V: 4 bases; trimmed from J: 6 bases; junction bases lacking a gene match: 18. From a lookup of the germline V gene, CDR1 and CDR2 are SGHRS and YFSETQ. The study at large found these results: Correlated functional status among segregating V segments might be attributable to linkage disequilibrium, but an unknown experimental factor could not be ruled out. It was suggested by the authors that the approach could potentially be generalized to other disease states and immunological phenotypes. A later genetic analysis reported fewer N-insertions in productive TCRs among donors in an Asian-associated ancestry cluster than the approximately 700-donor mean. The earlier analysis of fewer than 750 of the donors excluded 15 to 20 rarely observed V segments, including chromosome 9 orphons, because counts were too low. At a false discovery rate of 0.05, a later analysis linked 16,000 or so TCR beta sequences to specific HLA alleles. For the cohort, immune exposure information was limited to CMV serostatus. A later analysis found that HLA-associated TCR beta chains were more clonally expanded and had lower generation probabilities than equally common non-associated chains. An earlier analysis of around 500 of the donors showed that most TCR beta V segments appeared in productive rearrangements either about 87% or about 30% of the time, which broadly matched IMGT annotations. Roughly uniform sequencing depth across donors was assumed in presence/absence analyses, although this assumption may not hold. Some IMGT-functional V segments, including TRBV6-2 and TRBV6-3, could not be distinguished by the 87-base-pair reads and were therefore excluded. A cluster of highly shared sequence variants was judged likely to be a technical artifact of the sequencing pipeline. A later analysis found that TCR association rates varied across HLA loci, with DRB1 alleles showing the most associated TCRs and HLA-C alleles the fewest. In vitro tests confirmed that three of the cytomegalovirus-associated TCR beta chains recognize cytomegalovirus antigens. A further reported finding was that TCR beta sequences accurately predicted the HLA-A and HLA-B alleles for most subjects in the first cohort. Only TCR beta chains were sequenced in this cohort, and the absence of alpha or paired-chain data limited detectable features. In a later analysis, several top co-occurrence clusters were reported to appear linked to parvovirus B19, influenza, CMV and Epstein-Barr virus. Most TCR sequences were seen in very few donors, while some public TCRs were found in many individuals. Strong co-occurrence of HLA alleles, especially DR and DQ, made assigning TCR associations to individual alleles difficult. Because HLA typing was missing for some donors at each locus, association tests included only the typed subset. An association between a missense DCLRE1C variant and V-gene and J-gene trimming of TCR beta chains was found in a later genetic analysis and replicated in an independent cohort. Most CMV-associated TCR beta chains appeared to be HLA-restricted in a later analysis, and the HLA associations seemed to be driven largely by CMV exposure. Cytomegalovirus status was reported to be diagnosed by the classifier with high specificity and sensitivity in both the original and validation cohorts. A total of 164 TCR beta chains were listed by the study as associated with cytomegalovirus.

Sequencing input: PBMCs. The chain is assembled from TRBV5-1 and TRBJ1-1; the junction holds 7 bases that match TRBD1. The receptor was isolated from a woman aged 50 to 65 in good health and CMV-seropositive. The CDR3 protein: CASSLENRGQGAAEAFF. The DNA reads as follows: TGCGCCAGCAGCCTTGAAAACAGGGGCCAGGGTGCCGCTGAAGCTTTCTTT.